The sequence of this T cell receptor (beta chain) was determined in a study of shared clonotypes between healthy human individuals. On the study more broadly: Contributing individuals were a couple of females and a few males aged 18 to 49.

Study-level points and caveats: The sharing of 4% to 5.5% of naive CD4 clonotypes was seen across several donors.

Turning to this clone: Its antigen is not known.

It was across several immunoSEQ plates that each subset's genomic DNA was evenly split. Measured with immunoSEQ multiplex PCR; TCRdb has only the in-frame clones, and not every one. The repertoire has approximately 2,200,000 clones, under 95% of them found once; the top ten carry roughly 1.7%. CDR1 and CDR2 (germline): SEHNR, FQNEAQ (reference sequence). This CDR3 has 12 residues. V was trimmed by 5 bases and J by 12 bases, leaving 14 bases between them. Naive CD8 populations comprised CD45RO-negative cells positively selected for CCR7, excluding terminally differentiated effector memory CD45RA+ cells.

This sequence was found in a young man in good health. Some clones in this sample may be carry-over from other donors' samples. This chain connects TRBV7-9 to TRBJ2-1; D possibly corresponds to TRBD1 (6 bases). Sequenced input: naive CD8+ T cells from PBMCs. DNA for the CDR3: TGTGCCAGCAGCCACGACGGGACACCGCAGTTCTTC. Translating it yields CASSHDGTPQFF.